Listed here are 24 T cell receptor beta chains from one sample, sequenced in a study of human T cells and chemical hapten exposure (dated by TCRdb to the early 2020s). What this sample's time point label stands for: patch test 3, about 24 weeks after DPC sensitization. What this sample's treatment or condition label stands for: therapeutic diphenylcyclopropenone sensitization with weekly scalp DPC. Libraries were made using RACE. The sequencer was a NextSeq 500. TCRdb handled the public reads itself, with Q25 trimming in fastp and clone calling in MiXCR, and kept productive beta chains. Rows matching on CDR3 protein sequence are summarized as one entry with the most common DNA and genes. For this sample the table gives tens of thousands of distinct CDR3 sequences, of which 9.5% to 15% were detected only once. The top ten clones comprise roughly 2.3% of the sample. The input for sequencing was whole blood, taken in connection with sensitization to the hapten diphenylcyclopropenone (DPC). The source of these receptors is a man aged 30 to 45 with alopecia areata. Some clones in this sample may be carry-over from other donors' samples.

This clonotype was observed a few times. This chain joins TRBV28 and TRBJ1-3, with no clear D. This CDR3 spans 11 amino acids. With 3 bases removed from V and 6 bases from J, the gap between germline ends came to 3 bases. CDR1 is MDHEN and CDR2 is SYDVKM in the germline V gene. CDR3 sequence (DNA): TGTGCCAGCAGTTTGGCAAACACCATATATTTT. Its translation is CASSLANTIYF.

The sample holds a few counts of this clonotype. The V and J genes are TRBV12-3 or TRBV12-4 and TRBJ1-5; TRBD1 aligns across 7 bases. The CDR3 spans 17 residues. V lost 3 bases, J lost 3 bases, and 11 bases stayed unmatched. This CDR3 is CASSLGSLTGFNQPQHF. The CDR3 DNA is TGTGCCAGCAGTTTGGGGAGCCTGACAGGGTTCAATCAGCCCCAGCATTTT.

The V and J genes are TRBV14 and TRBJ1-1; a possible D gene is TRBD1 (5 bases). Between the trimmed V and J ends, which lost 1 base and 4 bases, there was a span of 13 bases. The CDR3 spans 15 residues. Per germline, CDR1 SGHDN and CDR2 FVKESK. The CDR3 spells CASSQVPGMSTEAFF. CDR3 nucleotides: TGTGCCAGCAGCCAAGTCCCAGGGATGAGCACTGAAGCTTTCTTT.

This clonotype was seen repeatedly, ten times or more. V usage is TRBV20-1 and J usage is TRBJ1-2; D remains unclear. The CDR3 extends over 15 amino acids. Looked up from germline, CDR1 is DFQATT and CDR2 is SNEGSKA (reference sequence). Deletions cut 1 base from V and 2 bases from J, with 14 bases between. This chain's CDR3 is CSARGMEEGNYGYTF. The CDR3 bases are TGCAGTGCTAGAGGAATGGAAGAGGGAAACTATGGCTACACCTTC.

This clonotype was counted many times. The chain joins TRBV28 to TRBJ2-5, with D unresolved. The germline gives CDR1 MDHEN, CDR2 SYDVKM. The CDR3 totals 10 residues. V was cut by 5 bases and J by 2 bases, with 0 bases left in between. CDR3 sequence reads: CASSQETQYF. The CDR3 nucleotides are TGTGCCAGCAGTCAAGAGACCCAGTACTTC.

This clonotype was observed a few times. This sequence joins TRBV18 and TRBJ1-3; D ambiguous. The germline gives CDR1 KGHSH, CDR2 LQKENI. The ends were cut back, 2 bases at V and 0 bases at J, with 17 bases in the middle. The CDR3 spans 18 residues. DNA of the CDR3: TGTGCCAGCTCACCAGCCCTAGTCGCAGACTACTCTGGAAACACCATATATTTT. It codes for CASSPALVADYSGNTIYF. Full variable domain (missing parts from reference TRBV18 and TRBJ1-3): NAGVMQNPRHLVRRRGQEARLRCSPMKGHSHVYWYRQLPEEGLKFMVYLQKENIIDESGMPKERFSAEFPKEGPSILRIQQVVRGDSAAYFCASSPALVADYSGNTIYFGEGSWLTVV.

This clonotype was seen only a few times. The genes are TRBV5-1 and TRBJ2-5; D might be TRBD2 (6 bases). Germline lookup yields CDR1 SGHRS and CDR2 YFSETQ. The CDR3 totals 16 residues. V lost 4 bases, J lost 1 base, and 17 bases lay in between. The CDR3 coding sequence is TGCGCCAGCAGCGCCCTGGCGGGGAATGTCCAAGAGACCCAGTACTTC. Its protein product is CASSALAGNVQETQYF.

This clonotype has a count of ten or more. The chain combines TRBV6-6 with TRBJ1-5; TRBD1 is a possible D gene (6 bases). The CDR3 has 17 amino acids. Trimming stripped 6 bases from V and 6 bases from J, with 24 bases between. Looked up from germline, CDR1 is MNHNY and CDR2 is SVGAGI (reference sequence). In nucleotides, the CDR3 is TGTGCCAGCAGCGAAAAGACCGGGACACCGAACACTCAGCCCCAGCATTTT. Translated, it gives CASSEKTGTPNTQPQHF.

This clonotype was seen a few times. The chain combines TRBV20-1 with TRBJ2-5, with D possibly TRBD2 on 5 matching bases. The CDR3 has 13 amino acids. V was pared by 3 bases and J by 3 bases, with 11 bases between. Germline lookup yields CDR1 DFQATT and CDR2 SNEGSKA (reference sequence). CDR3 residues: CSARGDRKETQYF. CDR3 DNA: TGCAGTGCTAGGGGAGATCGGAAAGAGACCCAGTACTTC.

Note on this clonotype: A much larger clone differs from this one at a single base, so this may be a read error. The rearrangement uses TRBV29-1 and TRBJ1-1; D gene unclear. Germline CDR1 SQVTM, CDR2 ANQGSEA. The V end was cut by 6 bases, the J end by 0 bases, with 14 bases between. The CDR3 runs to 14 residues. The CDR3: CSVNTASMNTEAFF. The CDR3 bases are TGCAGCGTGAACACAGCAAGCATGAACACTGAAGCTTTCTTT.

In its sample, this clonotype was seen many times. This chain joins TRBV4-2 and TRBJ2-1, with D maybe TRBD2 (6 bases). Between the trimmed V and J ends, which lost 3 bases and 2 bases, there was a span of 14 bases. Germline CDR1 reads LGHNA; CDR2 reads YNFKEQ. The CDR3 contains 16 residues. The CDR3: CASSQSTGDPYNEQFF. The DNA of the CDR3 is TGTGCCAGCAGCCAGTCTACGGGGGACCCCTACAATGAGCAGTTCTTC.

This chain joins TRBV7-9 and TRBJ2-1; 8 nucleotides agree with TRBD1. This CDR3 is built from 16 residues. From germline, CDR1 is SEHNR and CDR2 FQNEAQ (reference sequence). V shed 8 bases and J 1 base; nucleotides not matched to a gene: 10. The DNA for the CDR3 is TGTGCCAGCCGAAACGACAGGGGATTGTCCTACAATGAGCAGTTCTTC. It codes for CASRNDRGLSYNEQFF.

This clonotype showed up many times. This chain connects TRBV5-1 to TRBJ1-1, with D maybe TRBD1 (5 bases). The V gene lost 2 bases and the J gene lost 3 bases, with 14 bases spanning the gap. Germline assignment: CDR1 SGHRS and CDR2 YFSETQ. The length of the CDR3 is 15 residues. Here the CDR3 DNA reads TGCGCCAGCAGCTTTCAGGGCAGGTTGGACACTGAAGCTTTCTTT. This sequence encodes CASSFQGRLDTEAFF. Full variable domain (missing parts from reference TRBV5-1 and TRBJ1-1): KAGVTQTPRYLIKTRGQQVTLSCSPISGHRSVSWYQQTPGQGLQFLFEYFSETQRNKGNFPGRFSGRQFSNSRSEMNVSTLELGDSALYLCASSFQGRLDTEAFFGQGTRLTVV.

This clonotype has a single count. The genes are TRBV28 and TRBJ2-5; a possible D gene is TRBD2 (5 bases). This CDR3 is 14 amino acids long. The germline gives CDR1 MDHEN, CDR2 SYDVKM. Between the trimmed V and J ends, which lost 2 bases and 2 bases, there was a span of 9 bases. The CDR3 bases are TGTGCCAGCAGTTTAGGCGGGTATCAAGAGACCCAGTACTTC. It codes for CASSLGGYQETQYF. Full variable domain (missing parts from reference TRBV28 and TRBJ2-5): DVKVTQSSRYLVKRTGEKVFLECVQDMDHENMFWYRQDPGLGLRLIYFSYDVKMKEKGDIPEGYSVSREKKERFSLILESASTNQTSMYLCASSLGGYQETQYFGPGTRLLVL.

This clonotype was seen repeatedly, ten times or more. V gene TRBV12-3 or TRBV12-4 combines with J gene TRBJ2-5; D might be TRBD2 (5 bases). V lost 4 bases and J 4 bases, leaving 16 bases between the germline ends. The CDR3 has 15 amino acids. The CDR3 DNA reads as TGTGCCAGCAGTTCGACTCGACCCGAGGGAGAGACCCAGTACTTC. Residues: CASSSTRPEGETQYF.

This clonotype was seen a handful of times. The CDR3 sequence is CASSLRDTDYEQYF. In nucleotides, the CDR3 is TGTGCCAGCAGCTTGAGGGATACAGACTACGAGCAGTACTTC. The chain has TRBV7-9 and TRBJ2-7, with D tentatively TRBD2 (5 bases). CDR3 length equals 14 residues. Germline CDR1 and CDR2: SEHNR and FQNEAQ (reference sequence). The germline V and J ends were trimmed by 3 bases and 3 bases, with 12 bases remaining between them.

The rearrangement joins TRBV3-1 to TRBJ2-7; D possibly corresponds to TRBD2 (6 bases). The germline V gene encodes CDR1 LGHDT and CDR2 YNNKEL (reference sequence). Trimming removed 4 bases from V and 3 bases from J, with 10 bases in between. The CDR3 length is 13 residues. The CDR3 DNA is TGTGCCAGCAGCCGACTAGATGGCTACGAGCAGTACTTC. Translated: CASSRLDGYEQYF.

This clonotype came up a few times. The chain recombines TRBV28 with TRBJ2-3; 11 bases line up with TRBD2. The CDR3 consists of 15 residues. The germline V gene encodes CDR1 MDHEN and CDR2 SYDVKM. V lost 3 bases, J lost 7 bases, and 6 bases stayed unmatched. CDR3 DNA: TGTGCCAGCAGTTTCGGTAGCGGGGGGGCGAATACGCAGTATTTT. This gives the protein CASSFGSGGANTQYF.

The chain employs TRBV7-6 and TRBJ2-3; tentatively, D is TRBD1 or TRBD2 (5 bases each). V dropped 1 base and J dropped 3 bases, with 14 bases sitting between them. Germline values: CDR1 SGHVS, CDR2 FNYEAQ. The CDR3 spans 16 residues. The CDR3 region has the DNA TGTGCCAGCAGCTTAGTTGGTGAGAGGGGAACAGATACGCAGTATTTT. This translates into CASSLVGERGTDTQYF.

At least ten counts were recorded for this clonotype. One end of the junction does not line up with germline, which may come from a read error. The rearrangement uses TRBV28 and TRBJ2-7; perhaps TRBD1 as D (5 bases). CDR3 length: 11 residues. In germline, CDR1 is MDHEN, CDR2 SYDVKM. This CDR3 is CASSLEAGKDF. Here the CDR3 DNA reads TGTGCCAGCAGTTTAGAGGCAGGGAAGGACTTC. Complete variable domain (other parts from reference TRBV28 and TRBJ2-7): DVKVTQSSRYLVKRTGEKVFLECVQDMDHENMFWYRQDPGLGLRLIYFSYDVKMKEKGDIPEGYSVSREKKERFSLILESASTNQTSMYLCASSLEAGKDFGPGTRLTVT.

This clonotype was seen repeatedly, ten times or more. The CDR3 is CASSQDLPSGTANEQFF. The CDR3 bases are TGTGCCAGCAGCCAAGATCTGCCCTCCGGGACGGCCAATGAGCAGTTCTTC. The rearrangement joins TRBV4-2 to TRBJ2-1; D tentatively reads TRBD1 or TRBD2 (5 bases each). V was clipped by 0 bases and J by 6 bases, with 18 bases between them. Germline V CDR1 and CDR2: LGHNA, YNFKEQ. The CDR3 contains 17 residues.

The rearrangement links TRBV3-1 to TRBJ1-1; D gene uncertain. The V gene's germline CDR1 is LGHDT and CDR2 YNNKEL (reference sequence). The ends were cut back, 0 bases at V and 1 base at J, with 9 bases in the middle. The CDR3 sequence is 15 residues long. The CDR3: CASSQDNGRNTEAFF. In DNA, the CDR3 is TGTGCCAGCAGCCAAGATAACGGGCGGAACACTGAAGCTTTCTTT. Together with reference TRBV3-1 and TRBJ1-1, the CDR3 gives the full variable domain: DTAVSQTPKYLVTQMGNDKSIKCEQNLGHDTMYWYKQDSKKFLKIMFSYNNKELIINETVPNRFSPKSPDKAHLNLHINSLELGDSAVYFCASSQDNGRNTEAFFGQGTRLTVV.

The chain recombines TRBV7-9 with TRBJ1-4, with D possibly TRBD1 on 5 matching bases. Trimming took off 5 bases at V and 8 bases at J, with 12 bases between the two ends. There are 13 residues in the CDR3. CDR1 is SEHNR, CDR2 FQNEAQ, per germline (reference sequence). CDR3 sequence (DNA): TGTGCCAGCAGCCCGGGGGATCGGGAAAAACTGTTTTTT. This gives the protein CASSPGDREKLFF.

In its sample, this clonotype was seen a few times. V usage is TRBV5-6 and J usage is TRBJ1-5; the D is unclear. V lost 4 bases and J 0 bases, leaving 11 bases between the germline ends. Germline lookup yields CDR1 SGHDT and CDR2 YYEEEE. There are 15 residues in the CDR3. The CDR3 loop is CASSLFPGSNQPQHF. The CDR3 nucleotides read TGTGCCAGCAGCCTTTTTCCGGGTAGCAATCAGCCCCAGCATTTT.